A selection of T cell receptor beta chains follows, all from one sample in a study of type 1 regulatory T cells. No antigen has been identified for these receptors. One entry per CDR3 protein results from TCRdb running MiXCR on the reads. The data contain about 39,000 distinct CDR3 sequences, 12% of them seen just once; the ten biggest clones take up about 8.2%. The sample comprised cultured non-Tr1 T cells, either the whole culture or a sorted T cell fraction (not recorded which). The receptor set was obtained from a human donor in good health. Both conserved end residues are part of each CDR3. D genes are given only for firm matches. The listing skips clone size in some rows; elsewhere it reads once, few, many or a size class.

d_call: TRBD1; j_call: TRBJ1-5; clone_size: many; v_call: TRBV12-3/TRBV12-4; cdr3_nt: TGTGCCAGCAGTCGTGGGACAGGGAAAAATCAGCCCCAGCATTTT; cdr3_aa: CASSRGTGKNQPQHF
d_call: -; j_call: TRBJ1-6; clone_size: many; v_call: TRBV7-2; cdr3_nt: TGTGCCAGCAGCCCTCTGGCCAGCCATTCACCCCTCCACTTT; cdr3_aa: CASSPLASHSPLHF
d_call: -; j_call: TRBJ1-1; clone_size: many; v_call: TRBV27; cdr3_nt: TGTGCCAGCAGCCACACCTGGGACACTGAAGCTTTCTTT; cdr3_aa: CASSHTWDTEAFF
d_call: -; j_call: TRBJ2-5; clone_size: -; v_call: TRBV12-3/TRBV12-4; cdr3_nt: TGTGCCAGCTCGGGGGATGGAGGAATAGGAGAGACCCAGTACTTC; cdr3_aa: CASSGDGGIGETQYF
d_call: -; j_call: TRBJ2-1; clone_size: few; v_call: TRBV5-1; cdr3_nt: TGCGCCAGCAGCCTTATGGAAGGAGGGTTTAATGAGCAGTTCTTC; cdr3_aa: CASSLMEGGFNEQFF
d_call: -; j_call: TRBJ1-6; clone_size: medium-sized; v_call: TRBV2; cdr3_nt: TGTGCCAGCAGTGTCGACAGATATAATTCACCCCTCCACTTT; cdr3_aa: CASSVDRYNSPLHF
d_call: TRBD1; j_call: TRBJ2-7; clone_size: few; v_call: TRBV20-1; cdr3_nt: TGCAGTGCTAGAGATCATTGGACAGGGGCCTACGAGCAGTACTTC; cdr3_aa: CSARDHWTGAYEQYF
d_call: -; j_call: TRBJ1-3; clone_size: many; v_call: TRBV20-1; cdr3_nt: TGCAGTGCAACCTCCGGGACAACCTCTGGAAACACCATATATTTT; cdr3_aa: CSATSGTTSGNTIYF
d_call: -; j_call: TRBJ2-7; clone_size: -; v_call: TRBV10-3; cdr3_nt: TGTGCCATCAGCGAGCCAGGGGTAGCGGTAACCTCCTACGAGCAGTACTTC; cdr3_aa: CAISEPGVAVTSYEQYF
d_call: TRBD1; j_call: TRBJ1-2; clone_size: few; v_call: TRBV5-1; cdr3_nt: TGCGCCAGCAGCAAGGGACAGGGTGACTATGGCTACACCTTC; cdr3_aa: CASSKGQGDYGYTF
d_call: TRBD2; j_call: TRBJ2-3; clone_size: few; v_call: TRBV19; cdr3_nt: TGTGCCACCAAAACTAGCGGGAGTGCCCATACGCAGTATTTT; cdr3_aa: CATKTSGSAHTQYF
d_call: TRBD2; j_call: TRBJ2-1; clone_size: -; v_call: TRBV27; cdr3_nt: TGTGCCAGCACCCATGGCGGGAGCTCCTACAATGAGCAGTTCTTC; cdr3_aa: CASTHGGSSYNEQFF
d_call: TRBD1; j_call: TRBJ1-5; clone_size: few; v_call: TRBV4-1; cdr3_nt: TGCGCCAGCAGCCAAGAAAGGGGACAGGGAAATCAGCCCCAGCATTTT; cdr3_aa: CASSQERGQGNQPQHF
d_call: -; j_call: TRBJ1-1; clone_size: -; v_call: TRBV29-1; cdr3_nt: TGCAGCGTTGGGCCCTCGGGTAACAGGGCTGAAGCTTTCTTT; cdr3_aa: CSVGPSGNRAEAFF
d_call: -; j_call: TRBJ2-1; clone_size: many; v_call: TRBV7-2; cdr3_nt: TGTGCCAGCAGCTTATCCGGTGGGGATGAGCAGTTCTTC; cdr3_aa: CASSLSGGDEQFF
d_call: TRBD1; j_call: TRBJ1-6; clone_size: few; v_call: TRBV20-1; cdr3_nt: TGCAGTGCGATCCTAGGGGACAGGGGTAATTCACCCCTCCACTTT; cdr3_aa: CSAILGDRGNSPLHF